Presented here are 19 T cell receptor beta chains from one specimen sequenced in a study of T cell responses to AZD1222 COVID-19 vaccine. Method: immunoSEQ multiplex PCR; TCRdb's copy keeps in-frame clones and lacks some. Among around 83,000 clones listed, 92% were seen once. Sequencing was performed on peripheral blood, taken on day 0 of AZD1222 vaccination. The receptors were sampled from an adult in good health.

The rearrangement joins TRBV9 to TRBJ1-3, with 9 bases matching TRBD1. V was pared by 7 bases and J by 4 bases, with 6 bases of the junction left unmatched. The CDR3 has 14 amino acids. Germline-derived CDR1 and CDR2 are SGDLS and YYNGEE. Written as DNA, the CDR3 is TGTGCCAGCGGAACAGGGGGCGGCGGAAACACCATATATTTT. This codes for CASGTGGGGNTIYF.

The chain links TRBV7-2 to TRBJ1-5; D is possibly TRBD1 (6 bases). The length of the CDR3 is 14 residues. Looked up from germline, CDR1 is SGHTA and CDR2 is FQGNSA. Trimming stripped 5 bases from V and 5 bases from J, with 13 bases between. The CDR3 here is CASSATGRHQPQHF. CDR3 nucleotide sequence: TGTGCCAGCAGCGCGACAGGTCGTCATCAGCCCCAGCATTTT.

The chain couples TRBV3-1 (or the pseudogene TRBV3-2) to TRBJ2-5, with 11 nucleotides matching TRBD2. CDR3 length equals 13 residues. The germline V gene encodes CDR1 LGHDT and CDR2 YNNKEL (reference sequence). V shed 3 bases, J shed 9 bases, and the junction held 3 bases outside the gene matches. DNA for the CDR3: TGTGCCAGCAGCCAGTTAGCGGGAGGGCCCCAGTACTTC. It is translated as CASSQLAGGPQYF.

CDR3 loop: CSASPREGLITTDTQYF. CDR3 nucleotide sequence: TGCAGTGCTAGTCCCCGGGAAGGACTGATCACCACAGATACGCAGTATTTT. V usage is TRBV20-1 and J usage is TRBJ2-3; a weak D match, TRBD2 (5 bases). CDR1 and CDR2 (germline): DFQATT, SNEGSKA (reference sequence). This CDR3 contains 17 residues. V was shortened by 3 bases and J by 2 bases, with 21 bases between the two germline ends.

The genes are TRBV5-8 and TRBJ2-3; 10 nucleotides agree with TRBD2. The CDR3 totals 16 residues. Per germline, CDR1 SGHTS and CDR2 YDEGEE. V was clipped by 5 bases and J by 2 bases; unmatched bases: 8. DNA of the CDR3: TGTGCCAGCAGTCACGTAGCGGGAGGTCTCACAGATACGCAGTATTTT. The encoded protein is CASSHVAGGLTDTQYF.

The chain uses TRBV10-3 and TRBJ1-1, with 9 nucleotides matching TRBD1. Germline values: CDR1 ENHRY, CDR2 SYGVKD. The ends lost 6 bases at V and 2 bases at J; junction bases unmatched: 4. This CDR3 spans 14 amino acids. CDR3 sequence: CAISRTGDNTEAFF. CDR3 coding DNA: TGTGCCATCAGCCGGACAGGGGACAACACTGAAGCTTTCTTT.

This chain's CDR3 is CASSTGSLPKNIQYF. The DNA for the CDR3 is TGTGCCAGTAGTACTGGCAGTCTGCCCAAAAACATTCAGTACTTC. The chain links TRBV19 to TRBJ2-4; D gene unclear. Germline V CDR1 and CDR2: LNHDA, SQIVND (reference sequence). The CDR3 is 15 residues long. V dropped 4 bases and J dropped 2 bases, with 12 bases sitting between them.

Note on this clone: The sample contains more than one DNA sequence encoding this CDR3. V usage is TRBV19 and J usage is TRBJ2-5; 9 nucleotides line up with TRBD2. The CDR3 spans 13 residues. Per the germline V gene, CDR1 is LNHDA and CDR2 is SQIVND (reference sequence). The V and J ends lost 4 bases and 5 bases, in that order; junction bases with no gene match: 2. This CDR3 is CASSRAGGETQYF. DNA for the CDR3: TGTGCCAGTAGTAGGGCGGGAGGGGAGACCCAGTACTTC.

The genes are TRBV6-6 and TRBJ2-1, with unresolved D. V shed 0 bases and J shed 5 bases, with 8 bases lying between them. The length of the CDR3 is 14 residues. The germline V gene has CDR1 MNHNY and CDR2 SVGAGI (reference sequence). CDR3 region: CASSYSMGNNEQFF. DNA for the CDR3: TGTGCCAGCAGTTACTCTATGGGGAACAATGAGCAGTTCTTC.

The CDR3 spells CAWSGLAGSSYNEQFF. The CDR3 DNA reads as TGTGCCTGGAGTGGGCTAGCGGGTAGCTCCTACAATGAGCAGTTCTTC. The chain uses TRBV30 and TRBJ2-1; 8 bases fit TRBD2. Per germline, CDR1 GTSNPN and CDR2 SVGIG (reference sequence). The length of the CDR3 is 16 residues. The trim removed 1 base at V and 0 bases at J, leaving 5 bases unmatched.

V is TRBV27 and J is TRBJ1-3; no reliable D call. The germline gives CDR1 MNHEY, CDR2 SMNVEV (reference sequence). Deletions cut 0 bases from V and 3 bases from J, with 18 bases between. CDR3 length: 18 residues. CDR3 DNA: TGTGCCAGCAGTTTATCTCCGAGAGGGAACCGAGGTGGAAACACCATATATTTT. Translating gives CASSLSPRGNRGGNTIYF.

The chain recombines TRBV4-1 with TRBJ2-1, with D perhaps TRBD2 (6 bases). Germline V lookup: CDR1 MGHRA, CDR2 YSYEKL. Trimming shortened V by 4 bases and J by 6 bases, and 13 bases separated the two germline ends. The CDR3 spans 14 residues. This CDR3 is CASSPTTRSNEQFF. The CDR3 nucleotides are TGCGCCAGCAGCCCCACGACTAGGAGCAATGAGCAGTTCTTC.

The rearrangement uses TRBV28 and TRBJ1-5; D call uncertain. Germline V CDR1 and CDR2: MDHEN, SYDVKM. With 3 bases removed from V and 0 bases from J, the gap between germline ends came to 6 bases. The CDR3 consists of 14 residues. The CDR3 DNA sequence: TGTGCCAGCAGTTTTCCTTATAGCAATCAGCCCCAGCATTTT. It is translated as CASSFPYSNQPQHF.

The J gene is TRBJ1-3, the V gene TRBV7-8, with a possible D match to TRBD1 (5 bases). V was clipped by 2 bases and J by 3 bases, with 14 bases between them. Looked up from germline, CDR1 is SGHVS and CDR2 is FQNEAQ. The CDR3 runs to 16 residues. The CDR3 loop is CASSLRRDLHGNTIYF. The CDR3 DNA follows: TGTGCCAGCAGCTTACGAAGGGACCTCCATGGAAACACCATATATTTT.

The chain is built from TRBV12-2 and TRBJ2-5. TRBV12-2 is recorded as a pseudogene. This CDR3 region has 15 residues. This chain's CDR3 is CASRLDGWYQETQYF. The CDR3 region has the DNA TGTGCAAGTCGCTTAGACGGCTGGTACCAAGAGACCCAGTACTTC.

V is TRBV18 and J is TRBJ2-1; the match to TRBD2 covers 9 bases. The CDR3 is made up of 18 amino acids. The junction had 9 bases not matched to a gene; V was cut back by 3 bases and J by 0 bases. Germline CDR1 KGHSH, CDR2 LQKENI. The CDR3 loop reads CASSPGLATGNSYNEQFF. The DNA for the CDR3 is TGTGCCAGCTCACCGGGACTAGCCACAGGAAACTCCTACAATGAGCAGTTCTTC.

The chain links TRBV7-2 to TRBJ2-3; tentatively, D is TRBD2 (5 bases). Trimming cost V 3 bases and J 0 bases, with 7 bases left between them. This CDR3 region has 14 residues. CDR1 SGHTA and CDR2 FQGNSA come from the germline V gene. CDR3 region: CASSFGVSTDTQYF. The CDR3 DNA reads TGTGCCAGCAGCTTCGGGGTTAGCACAGATACGCAGTATTTT.

The chain is built from TRBV3-1 (or the pseudogene TRBV3-2) and TRBJ1-2; 8 positions match TRBD1. CDR3 size: 15 residues. V lost 1 base and J lost 4; bases outside the gene matches: 5. Germline CDR1 is LGHDT and CDR2 is YNNKEL (reference sequence). CDR3 DNA sequence: TGTGCCAGCAGCCAAGTGTCAGGGGGCGGCTATGGCTACACCTTC. Translated: CASSQVSGGGYGYTF.

The rearrangement joins TRBV29-1 to TRBJ1-5; D uncertain. CDR3 length: 15 residues. In germline, CDR1 is SQVTM, CDR2 ANQGSEA. Trimming shortened V by 6 bases and J by 6 bases, and 21 bases separated the two germline ends. DNA of the CDR3: TGCAGCGTCATGACACGTTCGGAAGTCGGTCAGCCCCAGCATTTT. Its translation is CSVMTRSEVGQPQHF.